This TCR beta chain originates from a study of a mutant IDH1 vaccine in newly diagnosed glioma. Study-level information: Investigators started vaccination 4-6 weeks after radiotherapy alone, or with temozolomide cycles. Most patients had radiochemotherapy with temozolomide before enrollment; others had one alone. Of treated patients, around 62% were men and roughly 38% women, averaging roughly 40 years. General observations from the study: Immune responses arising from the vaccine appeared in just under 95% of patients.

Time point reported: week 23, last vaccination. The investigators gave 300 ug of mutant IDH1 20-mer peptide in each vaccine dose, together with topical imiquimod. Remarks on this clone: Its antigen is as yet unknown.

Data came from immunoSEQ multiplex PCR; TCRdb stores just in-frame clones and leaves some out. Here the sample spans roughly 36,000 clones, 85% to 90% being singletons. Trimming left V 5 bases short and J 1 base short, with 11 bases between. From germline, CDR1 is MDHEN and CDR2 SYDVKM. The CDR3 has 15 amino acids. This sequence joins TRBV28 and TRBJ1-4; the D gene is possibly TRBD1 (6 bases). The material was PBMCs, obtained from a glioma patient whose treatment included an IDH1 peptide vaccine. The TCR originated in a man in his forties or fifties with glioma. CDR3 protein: CASSRTGRTNEKLFF. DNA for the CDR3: TGTGCCAGCAGTCGTACAGGGAGAACTAATGAAAAACTGTTTTTT.